The TCR beta chain described here comes from a study of blood T cell repertoires in COVID-19. In the study overall: COVID-19 samples collected from the United States, Italy and Spain covered acute and convalescent phases. The cDNA or gDNA used as material had been derived from T cells, B-cell-depleted T cells, or PBMCs.

In the authors' methods: Amplification from reference gene primers served as the basis for estimated nucleated cell counts. Generated by immunoSEQ multiplex PCR, the TCRdb table keeps only in-frame clones and is missing some. That table supplies the V and J calls and clone size; D and trimming were determined from the DNA. The data show 61,000 or so clones, just over 85% seen once. The CDR3 has 14 amino acids. CDR1 and CDR2 (germline): LGHNA, YNFKEQ. V was cut by 3 bases and J by 1 base, with 8 bases left in between. The receptor's source is a woman over 75 with active COVID-19. What was sequenced was peripheral blood. The rearrangement uses TRBV4-2 and TRBJ2-3; TRBD2 might be the D (5 bases). CDR3 nucleotide sequence: TGTGCCAGCAGCCAGGCCGGGGGCACAGATACGCAGTATTTT. Translated, it gives CASSQAGGTDTQYF.